The 5 T cell receptor beta chains given below trace back to one sample, sequenced in a study of graft-versus-host responses after intestinal transplantation. Sequenced by immunoSEQ multiplex PCR; TCRdb stores in-frame clones only, minus some. The sample lists some 120,000 clones, 90% occurring once. The antigens these receptors bind are not known. The sequenced sample was unstimulated CD4+ T cells sorted from spleen or lymph node cells, obtained before intestinal transplant. The origin of the receptors is a human donor who received an intestinal transplant.

This clone has a single count. V usage is TRBV5-1 and J usage is TRBJ1-1; D is ambiguous. Germline lookup yields CDR1 SGHRS and CDR2 YFSETQ. V was pared by 0 bases and J by 0 bases, with 9 bases between. CDR3 length equals 15 residues. CDR3 DNA sequence: TGCGCCAGCAGCTTGGATCGGGTTATGAACACTGAAGCTTTCTTT. It translates to CASSLDRVMNTEAFF.

V usage is TRBV7-6 and J usage is TRBJ2-3, with 13 bases aligning to TRBD2. CDR3 size: 16 residues. Germline CDR1 SGHVS, CDR2 FNYEAQ. V dropped 3 bases and J dropped 1; count of bases not matched to a gene: 1. CDR3 in amino acids: CASSFTSGGGTDTQYF. For the CDR3, the DNA is TGTGCCAGCAGCTTTACTAGCGGGGGGGGCACAGATACGCAGTATTTT. The full variable domain, in which reference TRBV7-6 and TRBJ2-3 provide the parts outside the CDR3, is GAGVSQSPRYKVTKRGQDVALRCDPISGHVSLYWYRQALGQGPEFLTYFNYEAQQDKSGLPNDRFSAERPEGSISTLTIQRTEQRDSAMYRCASSFTSGGGTDTQYFGPGTRLTVL.

The gene calls are TRBV5-4 and TRBJ1-4; no firm D call. V shed 4 bases and J shed 4 bases, with 14 bases lying between them. This CDR3 is built from 15 residues. Germline CDR1 and CDR2: SGHNT and YYREEE (reference sequence). The CDR3 DNA reads as TGTGCCAGCAGCACGGAGGGTAGACATAATGAAAAACTGTTTTTT. It encodes CASSTEGRHNEKLFF.

This clone appeared once. This chain joins TRBV9 and TRBJ1-1, with a tentative D call TRBD1 (6 bases). V lost 1 base and J lost 5, with 15 bases in between. Germline V CDR1 and CDR2: SGDLS, YYNGEE. The CDR3 contains 15 residues. The CDR3 sequence is CASSVTTGKGTEAFF. The DNA of the CDR3 is TGTGCCAGCAGCGTAACCACAGGGAAGGGGACTGAAGCTTTCTTT.

The chain has TRBV19 and TRBJ1-5; D perhaps matches TRBD1 (5 bases). The CDR3 sequence is 15 residues long. Germline V lookup: CDR1 LNHDA, CDR2 SQIVND (reference sequence). V dropped 2 bases and J dropped 5 bases, with 13 bases sitting between them. The CDR3 DNA sequence: TGTGCCAGTAGTATAAGGGGTAGGAAGGATCAGCCCCAGCATTTT. Its translation: CASSIRGRKDQPQHF.